The clone carrying this TCR beta chain appeared a few times. This entry belongs to a study of response to subunit inactivated influenza vaccine. A single record per CDR3 protein comes from TCRdb applying MiXCR to the RT-PCR reads. Among approximately 530,000 distinct CDR3 sequences listed, around 8% were seen once. Trimming removed 7 bases from V and 7 bases from J, with 23 bases in between. Germline V gives CDR1 DFQATT, CDR2 SNEGSKA (reference sequence). The CDR3 length is 14 residues. The sequence was obtained from a man aged 45-69 years who received an inactivated influenza vaccine. Sample: PBMCs from blood, taken less than 30 months after vaccination. The J gene is TRBJ2-7, the V gene TRBV20-1, with D perhaps given as TRBD1 or TRBD2 (7 bases each). CDR3 DNA: TGCAGTGTTCAGAGATTGGCAGGGGGAGGGGAGCAGTACTTC. This gives the protein CSVQRLAGGGEQYF.